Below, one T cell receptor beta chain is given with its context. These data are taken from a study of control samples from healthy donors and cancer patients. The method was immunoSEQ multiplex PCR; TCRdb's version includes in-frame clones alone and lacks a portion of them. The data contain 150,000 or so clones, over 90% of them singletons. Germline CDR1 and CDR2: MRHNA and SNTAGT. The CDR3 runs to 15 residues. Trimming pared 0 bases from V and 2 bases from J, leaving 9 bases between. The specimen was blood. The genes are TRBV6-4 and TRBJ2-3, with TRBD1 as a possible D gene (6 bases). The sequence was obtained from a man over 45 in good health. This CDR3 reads CASSDSTGSTDTQYF. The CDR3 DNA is TGTGCCAGCAGTGACTCGACAGGCTCCACAGATACGCAGTATTTT.